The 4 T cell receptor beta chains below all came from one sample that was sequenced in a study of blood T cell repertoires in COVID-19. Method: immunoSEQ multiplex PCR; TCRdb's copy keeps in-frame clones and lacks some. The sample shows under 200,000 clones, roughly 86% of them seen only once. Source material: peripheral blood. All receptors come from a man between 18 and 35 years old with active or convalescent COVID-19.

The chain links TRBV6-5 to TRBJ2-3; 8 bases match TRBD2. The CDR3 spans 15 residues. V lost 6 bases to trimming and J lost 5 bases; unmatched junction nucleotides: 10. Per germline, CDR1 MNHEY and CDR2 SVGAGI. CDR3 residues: CASSAGTRIGDTQYF. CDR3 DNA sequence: TGTGCCAGCAGCGCCGGGACTAGAATCGGAGATACGCAGTATTTT.

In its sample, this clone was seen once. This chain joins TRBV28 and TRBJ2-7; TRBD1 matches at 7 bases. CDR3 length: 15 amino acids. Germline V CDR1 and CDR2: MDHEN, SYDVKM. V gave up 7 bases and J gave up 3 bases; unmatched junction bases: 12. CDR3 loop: CASMKGRDSYYEQYF. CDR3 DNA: TGTGCCAGCATGAAGGGTCGGGACAGTTACTACGAGCAGTACTTC.

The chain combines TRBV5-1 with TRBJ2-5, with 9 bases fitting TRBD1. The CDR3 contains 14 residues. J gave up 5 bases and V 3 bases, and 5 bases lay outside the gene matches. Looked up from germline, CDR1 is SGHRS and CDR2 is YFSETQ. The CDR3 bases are TGCGCCAGCAGCTCGGGACAGGGCATGGAGACCCAGTACTTC. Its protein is CASSSGQGMETQYF. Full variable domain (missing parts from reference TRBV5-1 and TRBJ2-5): KAGVTQTPRYLIKTRGQQVTLSCSPISGHRSVSWYQQTPGQGLQFLFEYFSETQRNKGNFPGRFSGRQFSNSRSEMNVSTLELGDSALYLCASSSGQGMETQYFGPGTRLLVL.

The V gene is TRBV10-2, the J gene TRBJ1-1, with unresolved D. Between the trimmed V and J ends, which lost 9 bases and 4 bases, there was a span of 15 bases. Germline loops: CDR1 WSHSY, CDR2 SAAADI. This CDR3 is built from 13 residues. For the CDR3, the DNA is TGCGCCAGTACGTCAGGTGTGGCCACTGAAGCTTTCTTT. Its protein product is CASTSGVATEAFF.